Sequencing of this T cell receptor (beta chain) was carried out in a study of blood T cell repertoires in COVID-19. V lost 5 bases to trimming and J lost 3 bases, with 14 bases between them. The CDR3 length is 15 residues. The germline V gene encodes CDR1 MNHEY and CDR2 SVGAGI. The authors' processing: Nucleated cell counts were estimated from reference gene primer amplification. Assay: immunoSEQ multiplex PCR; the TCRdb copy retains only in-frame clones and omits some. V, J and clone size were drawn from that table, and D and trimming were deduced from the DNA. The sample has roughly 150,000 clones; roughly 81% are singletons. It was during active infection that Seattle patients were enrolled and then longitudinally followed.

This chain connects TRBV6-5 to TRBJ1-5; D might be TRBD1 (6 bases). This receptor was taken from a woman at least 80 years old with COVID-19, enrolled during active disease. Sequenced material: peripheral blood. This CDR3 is CASSQGYSNNQPQHF. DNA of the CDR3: TGTGCCAGCAGTCAGGGGTATTCCAACAATCAGCCCCAGCATTTT.